This T cell receptor (beta chain) was retrieved from a study of OX40 agonist ivuxolimab in advanced cancers. For the study at large: Patients took ivuxolimab, an agonistic anti-OX40 (CD134) antibody.

Details on this clone: Its antigen is as yet unknown.

Only in-frame clones appear in the TCRdb table, and some are missing; sequencing was by immunoSEQ multiplex PCR. The sample yields some 46,000 clones, roughly 85% seen once. Points from the study as a whole: Low normalized T-cell clonal expansion was also seen in some nonresponders.

The germline V and J ends were trimmed by 0 bases and 7 bases, with 19 bases remaining between them. The V gene's germline CDR1 is MNHEY and CDR2 SMNVEV (reference sequence). This CDR3 is 17 amino acids long. The specimen comprised CD4+ or CD8+ T cells sorted from blood, sampled in a trial of the OX40 agonist ivuxolimab. This chain connects TRBV27 to TRBJ1-5, with TRBD1 as a possible D gene (6 bases). This sequence was found in an adult with an advanced solid tumor such as melanoma, head and neck, liver or kidney cancer. The chain's CDR3 is CASSLSGLGGASQPQHF. The CDR3 DNA follows: TGTGCCAGCAGTTTATCGGGGTTGGGGGGCGCCTCCCAGCCCCAGCATTTT.